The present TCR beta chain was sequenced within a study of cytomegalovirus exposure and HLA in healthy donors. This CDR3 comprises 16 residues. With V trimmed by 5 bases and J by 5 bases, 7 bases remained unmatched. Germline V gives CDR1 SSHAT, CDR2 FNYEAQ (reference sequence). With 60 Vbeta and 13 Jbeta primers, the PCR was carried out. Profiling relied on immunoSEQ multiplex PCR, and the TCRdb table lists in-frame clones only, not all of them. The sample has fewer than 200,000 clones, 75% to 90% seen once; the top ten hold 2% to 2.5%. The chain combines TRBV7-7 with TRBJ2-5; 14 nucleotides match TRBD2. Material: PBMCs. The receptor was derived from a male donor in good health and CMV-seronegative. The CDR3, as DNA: TGTGCCAGCAGCCCAGGACTAGCGGGGGGCCGGGAGACCCAGTACTTC. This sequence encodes CASSPGLAGGRETQYF.